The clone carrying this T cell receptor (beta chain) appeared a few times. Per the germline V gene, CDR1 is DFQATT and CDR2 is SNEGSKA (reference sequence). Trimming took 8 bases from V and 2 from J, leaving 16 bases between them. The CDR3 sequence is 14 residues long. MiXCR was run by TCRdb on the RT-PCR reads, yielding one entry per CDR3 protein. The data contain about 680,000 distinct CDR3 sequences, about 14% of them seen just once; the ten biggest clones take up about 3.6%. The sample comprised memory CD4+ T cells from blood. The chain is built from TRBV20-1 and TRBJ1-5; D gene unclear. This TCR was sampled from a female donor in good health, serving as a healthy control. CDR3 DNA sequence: TGCAGTTCTATTGGGCGCGGGGGCAATCAGCCCCAGCATTTT. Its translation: CSSIGRGGNQPQHF.